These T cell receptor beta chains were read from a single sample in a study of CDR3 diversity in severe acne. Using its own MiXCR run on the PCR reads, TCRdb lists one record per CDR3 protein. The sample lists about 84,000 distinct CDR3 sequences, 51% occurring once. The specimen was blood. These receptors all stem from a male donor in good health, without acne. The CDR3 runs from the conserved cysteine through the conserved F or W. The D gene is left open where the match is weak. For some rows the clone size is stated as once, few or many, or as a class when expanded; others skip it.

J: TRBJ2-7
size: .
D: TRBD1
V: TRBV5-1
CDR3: CASTMGQGGGEYF
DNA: TGCGCCAGCACGATGGGACAGGGAGGCGGGGAGTACTTC

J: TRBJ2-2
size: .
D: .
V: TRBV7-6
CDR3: CASSPGREQFFGTGELFF
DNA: .

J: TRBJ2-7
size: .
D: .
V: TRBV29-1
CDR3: CSVEDDTVSYEQYF
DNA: TGCAGCGTTGAAGATGACACGGTTTCCTACGAGCAGTACTTC

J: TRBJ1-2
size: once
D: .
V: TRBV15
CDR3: CATSRDRTEIGTGYTF
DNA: TGTGCCACCAGCAGAGACCGGACGGAGATAGGGACTGGCTACACCTTC

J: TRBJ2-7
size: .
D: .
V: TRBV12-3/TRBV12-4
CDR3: CASSSGSEQYF
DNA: TGTGCCAGCAGCTCAGGGTCCGAGCAGTACTTC

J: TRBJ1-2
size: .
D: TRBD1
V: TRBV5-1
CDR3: CASSYGTGSNHGDGYTF
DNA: TGCGCCAGCAGCTACGGGACAGGGTCGAACCACGGAGATGGCTACACCTTC

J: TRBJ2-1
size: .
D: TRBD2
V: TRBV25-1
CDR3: CASSRGTSNEQFF
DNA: TGTGCCAGCAGTCGCGGGACTAGCAATGAGCAGTTCTTC

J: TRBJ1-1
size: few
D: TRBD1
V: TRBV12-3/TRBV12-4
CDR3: CASSFEGTVVSNTEAFF
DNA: TGTGCCAGCAGTTTCGAGGGGACAGTCGTCTCGAACACTGAAGCTTTCTTT

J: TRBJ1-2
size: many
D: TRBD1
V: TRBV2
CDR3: CASSESGQGGDGYTF
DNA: TGTGCCAGCAGTGAGTCGGGACAGGGTGGAGATGGCTACACCTTC

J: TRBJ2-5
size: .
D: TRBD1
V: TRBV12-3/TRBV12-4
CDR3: CASSRTGVETQYF
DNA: TGTGCCAGCAGTCGGACAGGGGTAGAGACCCAGTACTTC

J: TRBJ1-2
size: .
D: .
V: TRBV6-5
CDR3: CASSEEQSLNYGYTF
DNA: TGTGCCAGCAGTGAAGAACAGAGCCTTAACTATGGCTACACCTTC

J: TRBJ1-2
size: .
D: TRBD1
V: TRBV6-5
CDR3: CASSYSGTDYGYTF
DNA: TGTGCCAGCAGTTACTCAGGGACAGATTATGGCTACACCTTC

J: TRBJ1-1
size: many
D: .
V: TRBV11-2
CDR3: CASSLDWPRNTEAFF
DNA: TGTGCCAGCAGCTTAGATTGGCCGAGGAACACTGAAGCTTTCTTT

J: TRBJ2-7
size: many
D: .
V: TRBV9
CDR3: CASSVGGPAYEQYF
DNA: TGTGCCAGCAGCGTTGGGGGGCCTGCCTACGAGCAGTACTTC

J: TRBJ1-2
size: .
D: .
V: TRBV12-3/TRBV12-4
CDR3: CASSLARAGWQANYGYTF
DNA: TGTGCCAGCTCCCTTGCCAGGGCAGGGTGGCAGGCTAACTATGGCTACACCTTC

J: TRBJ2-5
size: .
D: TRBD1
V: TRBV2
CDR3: CASSGTGNNQPQYF
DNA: TGTGCCAGCAGCGGGACAGGGAACAATCAGCCCCAGTACTTC

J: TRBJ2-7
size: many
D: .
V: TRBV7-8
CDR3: CASSAPGGTPSYEQYF
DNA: TGTGCCAGCAGCGCCCCCGGGGGCACTCCCTCCTACGAGCAGTACTTC

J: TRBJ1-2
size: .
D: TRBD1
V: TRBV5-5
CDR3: CASSDDRGNYGYTF
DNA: TGTGCCAGCAGCGACGACAGGGGAAACTATGGCTACACCTTC

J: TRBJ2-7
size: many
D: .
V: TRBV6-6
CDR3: CASTLQGGQPYEQYF
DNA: TGTGCCAGCACCCTCCAGGGGGGGCAACCATATGAGCAGTACTTC

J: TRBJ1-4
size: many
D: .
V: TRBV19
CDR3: CASSGTEHEKLFF
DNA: TGTGCCAGCTCCGGGACGGAACATGAAAAACTGTTTTTT

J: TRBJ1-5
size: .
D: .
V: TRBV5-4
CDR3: CAVNFGGNQPQHF
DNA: TGTGCGGTCAATTTTGGAGGCAATCAGCCCCAGCATTTT

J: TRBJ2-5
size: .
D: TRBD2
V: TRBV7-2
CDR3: CASSWGSGGARETQYF
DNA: TGTGCCAGCAGCTGGGGTAGCGGGGGTGCGCGGGAGACCCAGTACTTC

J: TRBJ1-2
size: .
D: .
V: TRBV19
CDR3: CASSISAGITNYGYTF
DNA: TGTGCCAGTAGTATCTCGGCGGGGATAACTAACTATGGCTACACCTTC

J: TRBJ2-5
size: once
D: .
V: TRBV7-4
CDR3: CASSLIRPGATSYVQETQYF
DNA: TGTGCCAGCAGCTTGATACGGCCGGGGGCGACGTCTTACGTCCAGGAGACCCAGTACTTC

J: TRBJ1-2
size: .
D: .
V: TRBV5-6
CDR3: CASSHWGGAKPDGYTF
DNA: TGTGCCAGCAGCCACTGGGGGGGGGCTAAGCCTGATGGCTACACCTTC

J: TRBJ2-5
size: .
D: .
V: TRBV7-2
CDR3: CASSSAGWEETQYF
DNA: TGTGCCAGCAGCTCCGCCGGGTGGGAAGAGACCCAGTACTTC

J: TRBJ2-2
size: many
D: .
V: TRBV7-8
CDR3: CASSLPKGDPNTGELFF
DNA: TGTGCCAGCAGCTTACCCAAAGGGGATCCGAACACCGGGGAGCTGTTTTTT

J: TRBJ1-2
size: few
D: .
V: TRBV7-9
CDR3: CASSFGAGYGYTF
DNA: TGTGCCAGCAGCTTCGGAGCAGGCTATGGCTACACCTTC

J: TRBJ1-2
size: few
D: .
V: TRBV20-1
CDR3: CSARLPAAPYGYTF
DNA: TGCAGTGCTAGACTACCCGCTGCGCCCTATGGCTACACCTTC

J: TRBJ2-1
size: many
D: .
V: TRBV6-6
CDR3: CASSQDGTPYNEQFF
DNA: TGTGCCAGCAGTCAGGACGGAACTCCCTACAATGAGCAGTTCTTC

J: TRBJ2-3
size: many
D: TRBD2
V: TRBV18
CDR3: CASSPARGADTQYF
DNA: TGTGCCAGCTCACCCGCCCGGGGGGCAGATACGCAGTATTTT

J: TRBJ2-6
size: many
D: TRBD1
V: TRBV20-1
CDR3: CSARDGGQIASGANVLTF
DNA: TGCAGTGCTAGGGATGGGGGACAGATTGCCTCTGGGGCCAACGTCCTGACTTTC

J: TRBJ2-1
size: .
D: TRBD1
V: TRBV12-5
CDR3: CASGSDRDTYNEQFF
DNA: TGTGCTAGTGGATCGGACAGGGACACCTACAATGAGCAGTTCTTC

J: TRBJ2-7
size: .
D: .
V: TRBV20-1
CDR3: CSARDTPYEQYF
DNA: TGCAGTGCCAGGGACACCCCCTACGAGCAGTACTTC

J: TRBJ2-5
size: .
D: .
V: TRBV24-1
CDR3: CATSGRGDTKCGTQYF
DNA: TGTGCCACCAGTGGCCGGGGGGACACCAAATGCGGGACCCAGTACTTC

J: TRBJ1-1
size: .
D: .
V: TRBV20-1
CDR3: CSARLSGSGTEAFF
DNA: TGCAGTGCTAGACTCTCGGGTTCGGGCACTGAAGCTTTCTTT

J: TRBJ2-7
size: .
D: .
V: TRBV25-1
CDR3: CASSEPGLYEQYF
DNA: TGTGCCAGCAGTGAACCGGGTCTTTACGAGCAGTACTTC

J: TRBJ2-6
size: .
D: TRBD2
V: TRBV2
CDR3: CASSGRLARANVLTF
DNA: TGTGCCAGCAGCGGTAGACTAGCTAGGGCCAACGTCCTGACTTTC

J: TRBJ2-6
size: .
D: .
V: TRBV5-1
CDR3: CASSLVVDSGANVLTF
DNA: TGCGCCAGCAGCTTGGTGGTCGACTCTGGGGCCAACGTCCTGACTTTC

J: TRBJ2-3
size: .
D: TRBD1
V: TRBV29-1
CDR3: CSVVWDSLGTDTQYF
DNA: TGCAGCGTTGTTTGGGACAGTCTTGGCACAGATACGCAGTATTTT

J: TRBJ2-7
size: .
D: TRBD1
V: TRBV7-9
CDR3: CASTQGDRGGYEQYF
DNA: TGTGCCAGCACCCAGGGGGACAGGGGAGGATACGAGCAGTACTTC

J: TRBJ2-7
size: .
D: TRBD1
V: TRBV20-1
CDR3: CSAPRTGQFYEQYF
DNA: TGCAGTGCTCCTCGGACAGGGCAGTTCTACGAGCAGTACTTC

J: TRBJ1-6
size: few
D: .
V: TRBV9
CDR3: CASSASLHSPLHF
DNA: TGTGCCAGCAGCGCCTCACTACATTCACCCCTCCACTTT

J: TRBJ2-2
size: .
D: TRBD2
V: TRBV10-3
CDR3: CAISGSGGAGELFF
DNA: TGTGCCATCAGCGGTAGCGGGGGGGCCGGGGAGCTGTTTTTT

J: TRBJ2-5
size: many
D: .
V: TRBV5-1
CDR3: CASSLDRQETQYF
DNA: TGCGCCAGCAGCTTGGACAGGCAAGAGACCCAGTACTTC

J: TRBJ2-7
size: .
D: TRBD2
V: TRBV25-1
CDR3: CASSAVTSGRAYEQYF
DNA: TGTGCCAGCAGTGCTGTTACTAGCGGGAGGGCCTACGAGCAGTACTTC

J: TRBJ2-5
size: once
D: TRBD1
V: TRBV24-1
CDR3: CATSDSGQAEETQYF
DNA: TGTGCCACCAGTGATTCAGGACAGGCCGAAGAGACCCAGTACTTC

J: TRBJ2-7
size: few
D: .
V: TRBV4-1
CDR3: CASSQTDAYEQYF
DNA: TGCGCCAGCAGCCAAACGGATGCCTACGAGCAGTACTTC

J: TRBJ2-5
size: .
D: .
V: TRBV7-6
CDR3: CASSQWRKETQYF
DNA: TGTGCCAGCAGCCAATGGCGGAAAGAGACCCAGTACTTC

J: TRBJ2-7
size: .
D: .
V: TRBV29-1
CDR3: CSVETGSHEQYF
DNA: TGCAGCGTTGAAACAGGGTCCCACGAGCAGTACTTC

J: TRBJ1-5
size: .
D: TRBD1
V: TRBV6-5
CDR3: CASRQGAFNQPQHF
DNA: TGTGCCAGCAGACAGGGGGCCTTCAATCAGCCCCAGCATTTT

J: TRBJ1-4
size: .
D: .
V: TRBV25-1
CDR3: CASSYPHGDEKLFF
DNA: TGTGCCAGCAGTTACCCACACGGGGATGAAAAACTGTTTTTT

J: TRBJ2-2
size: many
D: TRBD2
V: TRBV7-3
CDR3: CASSPSGGAGELFF
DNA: TGTGCCAGCAGCCCTAGCGGGGGGGCCGGGGAGCTGTTTTTT

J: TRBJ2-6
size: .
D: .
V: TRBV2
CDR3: CASSERSGANVLTF
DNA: TGTGCCAGCAGTGAACGCTCTGGGGCCAACGTCCTGACTTTC